This paragraph reports one T cell receptor (beta chain). What antigen it recognizes has not been identified. No much larger clonotype is one base removed from it; base qualities were not supplied. Patients with autoimmune disease history or receiving systemic immunosuppression were excluded from the trial. Peripheral blood for TCR sequencing was drawn from every dose cohort at baseline, at cycle 4 day 1 and at cycle 7 day 1. Samples came from an open-label, multicenter, first-in-human phase I dose-escalation trial of ivuxolimab. Adults with locally advanced or metastatic melanoma, renal cell carcinoma, hepatocellular carcinoma or head and neck squamous cell carcinoma were enrolled in the trial. Before TCR sequencing, CD4+ and CD8+ T cells were separately sorted from peripheral blood. These data come from a study of OX40 agonist ivuxolimab in advanced cancers. General notes on the study: The costimulatory receptor OX40 (CD134) was targeted by ivuxolimab, a fully human IgG2 agonistic monoclonal antibody. Intravenous ivuxolimab was administered to patients every 2 weeks at six dose levels: 0.01, 0.1, 0.3, 1.5, 3 and 10 mg/kg. Of the roughly 50 dose-escalation patients, hepatocellular carcinoma was present in about 20, melanoma in approximately 15, renal cell carcinoma in 9 and head and neck cancer in 9. In the dose-escalation cohort, 70% to 85% of patients were male, and the mean age was approximately 55 years, with a range of 23 to 79. Prior anti-PD-1, anti-PD-L1 or anti-CTLA-4 therapy was permitted, and about two fifths of dose-escalation patients had received checkpoint inhibitors. Partial responses were achieved by three dose-escalation patients, of whom one had hepatocellular carcinoma and two had cutaneous melanoma. The purpose of peripheral TCRbeta sequencing was to test whether ivuxolimab changed TCR sequence diversity and led to clonal T-cell expansion. The paper covers the monotherapy dose-escalation part of the phase I ivuxolimab trial, which included N of about 50 patients. General study outcomes and caveats: After ivuxolimab, more expanded clones were found on average in CD8+ T cells than in CD4+ T cells. Low levels of normalized T-cell clonal expansion were also shown by some nonresponding patients. The antigen specificity of the clonally expanded peripheral T cells was not determined. In partial responders in the 0.1-3.0 mg/kg groups, normalized peripheral clonal expansion was found to be among the lowest, especially among CD8+ T cells. At doses of 0.1 to 3.0 mg/kg, clonal expansion of both CD4+ and CD8+ blood T cells was observed from baseline to week 6.

At the junction V is shortened by 7 bases and J by 3 bases; bases outside the gene matches: 8. Taken from cysteine to phenylalanine, the CDR3 has 14 residues. Of all the DNA, just the CDR3 is kept, 42 bases in frame from base 1. CDR1 and CDR2 (MDHEN, SYDVKM) derive from the germline V gene. For sequencing of the TCRbeta CDR3 region, genomic DNA was extracted from the sorted cells. TCRbeta CDR3 regions were sequenced using the immunoSEQ Assay. The table was pulled from immuneACCESS by TCRdb, which kept in-frame rearrangements only. Such tables lose some clones; where checked, under half of the loss comes from unresolved V genes, and the rest has no known cause. The sample contains around 45,000 clones, 88% of them found a single time. Less than 8% of the sample lies in the top ten.

The sequenced sample was CD4+ or CD8+ T cells sorted from blood, obtained in a trial of the OX40 agonist ivuxolimab. This sequence uses TRBV28 and TRBJ2-7, with 8 bases matching TRBD2. This receptor was obtained from an adult with an advanced solid tumor such as melanoma, head and neck, liver or kidney cancer. The CDR3 here reads CASTGGGLFYEQYF. The nucleotide sequence reads TGTGCCAGCACCGGGGGGGGGCTCTTCTACGAGCAGTACTTC.